This T cell receptor beta chain was observed in a study of cytomegalovirus exposure and HLA in healthy donors. In the PCR, 60 Vbeta and 13 Jbeta primers were used. TCRdb's table, derived via immunoSEQ multiplex PCR, lists solely in-frame clones and lacks some. The sample has 150,000 to 180,000 clones, 80% seen once; the top ten hold around 5.6%. The CDR3 contains 13 residues. The junction had 7 bases not matched to a gene; V was cut back by 6 bases and J by 5 bases. Germline-derived CDR1 and CDR2 are LNHDA and SQIVND (reference sequence). The TCR originated in a woman in her forties in good health and CMV-seropositive. Sequencing was done on a sample of PBMCs. The chain links TRBV19 to TRBJ2-7; 7 bases agree with TRBD2. Here the CDR3 DNA reads TGTGCCAGTAGCCGGGCGGGAGCCCACGAGCAGTACTTC. The encoded protein is CASSRAGAHEQYF.